Detailed here is one TCR beta chain. No antigen is known for it. The sample is drawn from a study of T cell responses to AZD1222 COVID-19 vaccine. Study conclusions and caveats: Unmutated variant regions reportedly attract nearly half of all spike-specific TCRs.

Libraries were prepared by immunoSEQ multiplex PCR; TCRdb keeps only in-frame clonotypes and omits some of them. The data show tens of thousands of clones, more than 70% seen once. J was trimmed by 4 bases and V by 7 bases; bases with no gene match: 5. The CDR3 is made up of 14 amino acids. Germline loops: CDR1 MNHEY, CDR2 SVGAGI. This receptor was identified in an adult who received the MenACWY meningococcal vaccine as a control. The sample consisted of peripheral blood, taken 28 days after the second dose of the MenACWY control vaccine. This sequence joins TRBV6-5 and TRBJ2-1; 9 nucleotides align to TRBD2. CDR3 amino acids: CASNQRGAYNEQFF. The CDR3 DNA sequence: TGTGCCAGCAACCAGCGGGGGGCGTACAATGAGCAGTTCTTC.